The present T cell receptor beta chain was sequenced within a study of molecular identifiers for immune sequencing clone quantification. This clonotype was counted ten times or more. TCRdb used MiXCR to reprocess the PCR reads, holding one entry per CDR3 protein. Of approximately 590,000 distinct CDR3 sequences in the sample, roughly 27% were seen once. The source is a human donor in good health. Some libraries in this study had Jurkat cell RNA spiked in. Sequenced material: naive CD8+ T cells from blood, with Jurkat cell RNA spiked in. The sample's subset: FACS-sorted CD8+CD4-CCR7+CD45RA+ naive T cells.

The CDR3 nucleotides are TGTGCCAGTACCTGGACTAGCACAGATACGCAGTATTTT. This gives the protein CASTWTSTDTQYF. J is TRBJ2-3 and V is TRBV19; tentatively, D is TRBD2 (5 bases). The V end was cut by 7 bases, the J end by 0 bases, with 8 bases between. Germline CDR1 is LNHDA and CDR2 is SQIVND (reference sequence). The CDR3 is made up of 13 amino acids. Complete variable domain (other parts from reference TRBV19 and TRBJ2-3): DGGITQSPKYLFRKEGQNVTLSCEQNLNHDAMYWYRQDPGQGLRLIYYSQIVNDFQKGDIAEGYSVSREKKESFPLTVTSAQKNPTAFYLCASTWTSTDTQYFGPGTRLTVL.